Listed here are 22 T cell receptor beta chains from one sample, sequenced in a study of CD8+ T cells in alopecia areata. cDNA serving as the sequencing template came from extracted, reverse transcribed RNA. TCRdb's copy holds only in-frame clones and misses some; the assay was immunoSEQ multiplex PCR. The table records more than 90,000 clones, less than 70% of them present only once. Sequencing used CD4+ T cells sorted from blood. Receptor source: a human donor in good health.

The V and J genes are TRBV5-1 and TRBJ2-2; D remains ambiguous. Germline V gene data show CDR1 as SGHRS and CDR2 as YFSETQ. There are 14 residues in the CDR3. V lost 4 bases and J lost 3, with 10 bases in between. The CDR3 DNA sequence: TGCGCCAGCAGCCCCGGGTCTTACACCGGGGAGCTGTTTTTT. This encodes CASSPGSYTGELFF. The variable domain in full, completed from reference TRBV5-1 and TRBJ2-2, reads KAGVTQTPRYLIKTRGQQVTLSCSPISGHRSVSWYQQTPGQGLQFLFEYFSETQRNKGNFPGRFSGRQFSNSRSEMNVSTLELGDSALYLCASSPGSYTGELFFGEGSRLTVL.

Here the CDR3 DNA reads TGCAGCGGCGGACAGGGAGGCTTTGGCTACACCTTC. Translated: CSGGQGGFGYTF. The J gene is TRBJ1-2, the V gene TRBV29-1; 8 nucleotides align to TRBD1. CDR3 size: 12 residues. V was pared by 7 bases and J by 7 bases, with 8 bases of the junction left unmatched. Germline V gene lookup returns CDR1 SQVTM and CDR2 ANQGSEA. The full variable domain, completed using reference TRBV29-1 and TRBJ1-2, is SAVISQKPSRDICQRGTSLTIQCQVDSQVTMMFWYRQQPGQSLTLIATANQGSEATYESGFVIDKFPISRPNLTFSTLTVSNMSPEDSSIYLCSGGQGGFGYTFGSGTRLTVV.

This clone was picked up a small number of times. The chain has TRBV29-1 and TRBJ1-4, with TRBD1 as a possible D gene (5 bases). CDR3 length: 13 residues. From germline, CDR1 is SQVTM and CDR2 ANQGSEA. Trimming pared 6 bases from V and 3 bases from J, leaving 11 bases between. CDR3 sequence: CSVVREPNEKLFF. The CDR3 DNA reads TGCAGCGTCGTCAGGGAACCTAATGAAAAACTGTTTTTT.

The CDR3 nucleotides are TGTGCCAGCAGAACGGAGCGGGGGGGCCTCAATGAGCAGTTCTTC. Protein product: CASRTERGGLNEQFF. The V gene is TRBV6-6, the J gene TRBJ2-1; 10 nucleotides agree with TRBD2. CDR1 is MNHNY and CDR2 is SVGAGI in the germline V gene (reference sequence). This CDR3 has 15 amino acids. With V trimmed by 6 bases and J by 6 bases, 8 bases remained unmatched.

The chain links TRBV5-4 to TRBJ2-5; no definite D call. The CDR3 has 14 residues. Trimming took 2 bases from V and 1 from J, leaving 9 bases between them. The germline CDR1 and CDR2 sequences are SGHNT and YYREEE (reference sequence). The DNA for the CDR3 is TGTGCCAGCAGCTTTTGGGCGGCCCAAGAGACCCAGTACTTC. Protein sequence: CASSFWAAQETQYF.

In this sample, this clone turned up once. The CDR3 nucleotides are TGTGCCAGCAGTGGTGACAGGGGGGGTGGTGAGCAGTTCTTC. Protein product: CASSGDRGGGEQFF. The chain is built from TRBV25-1 and TRBJ2-1; 9 positions match TRBD1. V was pared by 4 bases and J by 9 bases, with 7 bases of the junction left unmatched. The CDR3 sequence is 14 residues long. Germline CDR1 MGHDK, CDR2 SYGVNS.

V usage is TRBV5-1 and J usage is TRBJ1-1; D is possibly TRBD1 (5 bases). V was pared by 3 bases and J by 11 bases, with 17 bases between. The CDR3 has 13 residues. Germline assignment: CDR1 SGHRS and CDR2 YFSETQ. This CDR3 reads CASSSDGAKGAFF. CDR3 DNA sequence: TGCGCCAGCAGCTCGGATGGGGCGAAAGGGGCTTTCTTT.

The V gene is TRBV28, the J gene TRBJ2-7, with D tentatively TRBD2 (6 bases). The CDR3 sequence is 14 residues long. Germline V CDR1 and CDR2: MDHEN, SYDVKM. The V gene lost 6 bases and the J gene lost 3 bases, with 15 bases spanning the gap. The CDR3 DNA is TGTGCCAGCAGGTCTAACGGACTAATCTACGAGCAGTACTTC. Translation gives CASRSNGLIYEQYF.

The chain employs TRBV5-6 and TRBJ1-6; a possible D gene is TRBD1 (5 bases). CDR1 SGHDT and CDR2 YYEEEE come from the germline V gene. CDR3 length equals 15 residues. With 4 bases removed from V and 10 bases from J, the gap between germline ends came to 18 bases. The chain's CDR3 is CASSRGQGRSSPLHF. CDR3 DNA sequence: TGTGCCAGCAGCCGCGGACAAGGACGGAGCTCACCCCTCCACTTT.

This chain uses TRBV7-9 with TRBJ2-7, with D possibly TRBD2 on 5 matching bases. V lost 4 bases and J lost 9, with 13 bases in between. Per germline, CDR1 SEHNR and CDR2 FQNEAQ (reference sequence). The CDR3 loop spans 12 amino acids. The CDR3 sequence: CASSSPAEGQYF. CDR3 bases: TGTGCCAGCAGCTCCCCGGCAGAGGGGCAGTACTTC.

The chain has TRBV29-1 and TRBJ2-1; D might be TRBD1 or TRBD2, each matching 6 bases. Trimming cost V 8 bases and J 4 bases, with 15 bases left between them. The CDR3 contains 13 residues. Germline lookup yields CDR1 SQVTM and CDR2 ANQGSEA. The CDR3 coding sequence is TGCAGCACCCAAGAAGGGGGGTACAATGAGCAGTTCTTC. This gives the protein CSTQEGGYNEQFF.

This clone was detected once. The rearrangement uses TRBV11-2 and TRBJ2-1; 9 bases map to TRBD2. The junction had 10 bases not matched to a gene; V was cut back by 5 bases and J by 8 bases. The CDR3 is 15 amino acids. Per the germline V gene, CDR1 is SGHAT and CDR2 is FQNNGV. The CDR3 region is CASSPGTSRFYEQFF. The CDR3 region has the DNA TGTGCCAGCAGCCCCGGGACTAGCAGGTTCTATGAGCAGTTCTTC.

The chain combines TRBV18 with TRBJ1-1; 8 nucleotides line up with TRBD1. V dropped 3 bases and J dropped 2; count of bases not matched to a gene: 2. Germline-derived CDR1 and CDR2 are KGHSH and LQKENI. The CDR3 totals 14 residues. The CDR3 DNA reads TGTGCCAGCTCACCGACAGGGGCCAACACTGAAGCTTTCTTT. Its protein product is CASSPTGANTEAFF. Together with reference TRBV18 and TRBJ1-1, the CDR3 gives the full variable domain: NAGVMQNPRHLVRRRGQEARLRCSPMKGHSHVYWYRQLPEEGLKFMVYLQKENIIDESGMPKERFSAEFPKEGPSILRIQQVVRGDSAAYFCASSPTGANTEAFFGQGTRLTVV.

CDR3 in amino acids: CASRRRTQNPNSPLHF. CDR3 nucleotide sequence: TGTGCCAGTAGAAGGCGGACGCAGAACCCTAATTCACCCCTCCACTTT. V is TRBV19 and J is TRBJ1-6, with D hard to call. Germline CDR1 reads LNHDA; CDR2 reads SQIVND (reference sequence). The V end was cut by 6 bases, the J end by 6 bases, with 18 bases between. This CDR3 is built from 16 residues.

CDR3 sequence reads: CASSEPRTGSLEQYF. The CDR3 DNA follows: TGTGCCAGCAGTGAACCCCGGACAGGGTCGTTGGAGCAGTACTTC. The V and J genes are TRBV25-1 and TRBJ2-7, with TRBD1 matching 8 bases. Per germline, CDR1 MGHDK and CDR2 SYGVNS. V gave up 2 bases and J gave up 7 bases; unmatched junction bases: 10. The CDR3 length is 15 residues.

This CDR3 is CASSPNRLGDREVDGYTF. The CDR3 bases are TGTGCCAGCAGTCCAAACCGTCTGGGGGACAGGGAGGTGGATGGCTACACCTTC. The rearrangement joins TRBV27 to TRBJ1-2; 9 bases fit TRBD1. Germline CDR1 and CDR2: MNHEY and SMNVEV (reference sequence). V shed 5 bases, J shed 6 bases, and the junction held 19 bases outside the gene matches. The CDR3 has 18 amino acids.

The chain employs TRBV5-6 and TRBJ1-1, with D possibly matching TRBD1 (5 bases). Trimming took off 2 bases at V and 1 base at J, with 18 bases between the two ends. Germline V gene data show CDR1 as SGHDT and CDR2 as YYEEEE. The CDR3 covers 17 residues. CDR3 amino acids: CASSFDPGAGWNTEAFF. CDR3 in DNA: TGTGCCAGCAGCTTTGATCCCGGGGCTGGATGGAACACTGAAGCTTTCTTT.

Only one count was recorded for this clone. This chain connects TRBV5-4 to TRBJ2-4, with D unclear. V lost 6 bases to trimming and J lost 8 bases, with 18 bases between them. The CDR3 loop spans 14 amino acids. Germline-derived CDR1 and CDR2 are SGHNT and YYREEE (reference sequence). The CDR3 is CASNLGNRGDIQYF. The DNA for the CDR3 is TGTGCCAGCAACCTTGGGAACAGAGGAGACATTCAGTACTTC.

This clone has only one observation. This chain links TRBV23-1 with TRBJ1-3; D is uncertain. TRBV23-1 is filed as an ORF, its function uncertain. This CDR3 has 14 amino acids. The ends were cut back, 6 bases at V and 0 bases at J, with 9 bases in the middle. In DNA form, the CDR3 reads TGCGCCAGCAGACTTGACTTCTCTGGAAACACCATATATTTT. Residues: CASRLDFSGNTIYF.

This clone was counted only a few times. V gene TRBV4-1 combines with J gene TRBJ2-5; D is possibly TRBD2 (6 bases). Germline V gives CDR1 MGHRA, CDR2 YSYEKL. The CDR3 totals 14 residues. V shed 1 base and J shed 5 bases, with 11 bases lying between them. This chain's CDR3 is CASSQGLASETQYF. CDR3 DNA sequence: TGCGCCAGCAGCCAAGGTCTAGCGAGCGAGACCCAGTACTTC.

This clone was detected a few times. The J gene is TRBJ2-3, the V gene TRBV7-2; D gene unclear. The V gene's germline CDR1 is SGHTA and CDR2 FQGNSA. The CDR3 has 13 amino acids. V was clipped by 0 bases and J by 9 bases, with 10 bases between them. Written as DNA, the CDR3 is TGTGCCAGCAGCTTAGCGGGCTCCCCGACGCAGTATTTT. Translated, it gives CASSLAGSPTQYF.

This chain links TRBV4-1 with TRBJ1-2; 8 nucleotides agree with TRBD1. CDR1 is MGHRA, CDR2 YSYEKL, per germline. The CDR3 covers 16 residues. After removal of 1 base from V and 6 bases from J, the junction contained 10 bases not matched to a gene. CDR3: CASSQGLAGGKDGYTF. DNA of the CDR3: TGCGCCAGCAGCCAAGGCTTAGCAGGGGGCAAGGATGGCTACACCTTC.